This T cell receptor (beta chain) appears in the sequencing data of a study of CXCR3-negative and CXCR3-positive naive CD8 T cells. Study overall: For each library, about 1.5 +/- 0.3 million TRB reads were obtained, roughly 130 million in total.

Study findings and constraints: Each naive subset displayed comparably high diversity, whereas memory CD8+ cells displayed much lower diversity. Against CXCR3-negative naive cells, CXCR3-positive naive cells showed more hydrophobic TRB CDR3s.

Cells that were CD45RO-CCR7+CD27+CD95- constituted naive CD8+ T cells. In preparing the TRB cDNA libraries, 5' RACE with UMI labels was used. No DNA is given; TCRdb re-called the 5' RACE reads and lists each CDR3 protein once. Its listing shows some 140,000 distinct CDR3 sequences. Notes on this clonotype: As yet, its antigen is unknown.

The CDR3 runs 14 residues. The germline V gene has CDR1 MNHEY and CDR2 SVGEGT. The TCR originated in a human donor in good health. Some clones in this sample may be carry-over from other donors' samples. This chain links TRBV6-2 or TRBV6-3 with TRBJ2-3. The sequenced sample consisted of naive CXCR3+ CD8+ T cells from blood. Subset described: CD45RO-CCR7+CD27+CD95- naive CD8+ T cells expressing CXCR3 (TNR3+). This chain's CDR3 is CASSYPTSLDTQYF.